The 17 T cell receptor beta chains listed next were all sequenced from one sample in a study of blood T cell repertoires in COVID-19 (dated by TCRdb to about 2020). Library prep was done by the immunoSEQ multiplex PCR assay. This immuneACCESS table, as held by TCRdb, lists in-frame sequences with V and J called but not all clones. Of the missing ones, under half trace to an unresolved V gene in checked studies; the others have no known cause. In this sample the table shows roughly 300,000 clones, approximately 87% of which occur a single time. More than 1.3% of the sample goes to the ten largest clones. Sequenced: peripheral blood. These receptors all stem from a woman in her forties who had recovered from COVID-19.

V and J are TRBV27 and TRBJ1-6, with TRBD1 matching 9 bases. Per germline, CDR1 MNHEY and CDR2 SMNVEV (reference sequence). Trimming took 5 bases from V and 10 from J; bases not matched to a gene: 15. The CDR3 is made up of 17 amino acids. The CDR3: CASSPSPGQGLRSPLHF. CDR3 nucleotides: TGTGCCAGCAGTCCGTCCCCGGGACAGGGACTTAGGTCACCCCTCCACTTT.

The chain is built from TRBV6-5 and TRBJ2-1, with TRBD2 matching over 14 bases. CDR1 and CDR2 from the germline V gene are MNHEY and SVGAGI. The CDR3 is 15 residues long. The junction had 4 bases not matched to a gene; V was cut back by 6 bases and J by 6 bases. The CDR3 protein is CASSPGTSGGNEQFF. For the CDR3, the DNA is TGTGCCAGCAGCCCCGGGACTAGCGGGGGCAATGAGCAGTTCTTC.

The J gene is TRBJ2-7, the V gene TRBV21-1; whether TRBD1, the table's D call, matches the DNA was not checked. TRBV21-1 is deemed a pseudogene. This CDR3 contains 22 residues. The CDR3 reads CASSKALFPFSQQPSLNYEQYF. The CDR3, as DNA: TGTGCCAGCAGCAAAGCGCTTTTCCCCTTTTCCCAACAGCCGTCCTTAAACTACGAGCAGTACTTC.

Only one count was recorded for this clone. The rearrangement joins TRBV6-1 to TRBJ1-2; D uncertain. Germline lookup yields CDR1 MNHNS and CDR2 SASEGT. The CDR3 contains 18 residues. V was trimmed by 2 bases and J by 1 base, leaving 20 bases between them. The DNA for the CDR3 is TGTGCCAGCAGTGAACTACAATGGATCGAGGGTAATAACTATGGCTACACCTTC. It yields the protein CASSELQWIEGNNYGYTF.

This chain links TRBV27 with TRBJ1-2; 7 bases line up with TRBD1. The CDR3 has 15 residues. Germline-derived CDR1 and CDR2 are MNHEY and SMNVEV (reference sequence). V lost 0 bases, J lost 4 bases, and 5 bases stayed unmatched. The CDR3 spells CASSLSFQGGYGYTF. In DNA, the CDR3 is TGTGCCAGCAGTTTATCGTTCCAGGGGGGCTATGGCTACACCTTC.

V is TRBV5-4 and J is TRBJ2-3, with D possibly being TRBD2 (6 bases). The CDR3 is made up of 14 amino acids. CDR1 is SGHNT and CDR2 is YYREEE in the germline V gene (reference sequence). The germline V and J ends were trimmed by 1 base and 0 bases, with 6 bases remaining between them. CDR3 DNA: TGTGCCAGCAGCTTGCGGGGGAGCACAGATACGCAGTATTTT. It specifies CASSLRGSTDTQYF.

This CDR3 is CASSYSRGHSYEQYF. CDR3 DNA sequence: TGTGCCAGCAGTTACTCGAGGGGGCACTCCTACGAGCAGTACTTC. V gene TRBV6-5 combines with J gene TRBJ2-7; 7 bases agree with TRBD1. Germline V CDR1 and CDR2: MNHEY, SVGAGI. This CDR3 has 15 residues. J was trimmed by 0 bases and V by 0 bases; bases with no gene match: 2.

The V gene is TRBV18, the J gene TRBJ1-2; a weak D match, TRBD1 (5 bases). Germline V gene lookup returns CDR1 KGHSH and CDR2 LQKENI. Trimming took off 7 bases at V and 3 bases at J, with 15 bases between the two ends. The CDR3 covers 14 residues. In DNA, the CDR3 is TGTGCCAGCTTTCCAGGGATCCAACACTATGGCTACACCTTC. Translated, it gives CASFPGIQHYGYTF.

This rearrangement joins TRBV30 to TRBJ1-2; no clear D gene. CDR3 size: 14 residues. Per germline, CDR1 GTSNPN and CDR2 SVGIG (reference sequence). Trimming removed 0 bases from V and 2 bases from J, with 10 bases in between. CDR3 bases: TGTGCCTGGAGTGTACTGCGTCGAAACTATGGCTACACCTTC. As protein: CAWSVLRRNYGYTF. Drawing the rest from reference TRBV30 and TRBJ1-2, the complete variable domain is SQTIHQWPATLVQPVGSPLSLECTVEGTSNPNLYWYRQAAGRGLQLLFYSVGIGQISSEVPQNLSASRPQDRQFILSSKKLLLSDSGFYLCAWSVLRRNYGYTFGSGTRLTVV.

This clone was counted a single time. The chain recombines TRBV10-2 with TRBJ2-7; D is unresolved. From germline, CDR1 is WSHSY and CDR2 SAAADI. The V end lost 0 bases, the J end lost 6 bases, and 9 bases lay between the germline ends. The CDR3 spans 13 residues. The CDR3 sequence is CASSESRFGEQYF. DNA for the CDR3: TGCGCCAGCAGTGAGTCGAGATTCGGCGAGCAGTACTTC.

The rearrangement uses TRBV14 and TRBJ1-1, with 7 bases identical to TRBD1. The V gene's germline CDR1 is SGHDN and CDR2 FVKESK. The CDR3 consists of 16 residues. Trimming at V came to 4 bases and at J to 1 base, leaving 9 bases not matched to a gene. CDR3 region: CASSRFRGTENTEAFF. The DNA of the CDR3 is TGTGCCAGCAGCCGCTTCCGGGGGACAGAGAACACTGAAGCTTTCTTT.

This clone appeared a single time. This chain joins TRBV4-3 and TRBJ2-7, with D maybe TRBD2 (6 bases). V lost 0 bases, J lost 3 bases, and 15 bases lay in between. Germline-derived CDR1 and CDR2 are LGHNA and YSLEER. CDR3 length: 16 residues. The CDR3 DNA follows: TGCGCCAGCAGCCAAGATGCCGGCGGGGAAGGCTACGAGCAGTACTTC. Translated, it gives CASSQDAGGEGYEQYF.

This chain uses TRBV10-1 with TRBJ2-3; 12 positions agree with TRBD2. J gave up 6 bases and V 7 bases, and 14 bases lay outside the gene matches. The CDR3 has 17 amino acids. Germline-derived CDR1 and CDR2 are WNHNN and SYGVQD (reference sequence). In nucleotides, the CDR3 is TGCGCCAGCAAGGGACTAGCGGGCCCCGGGAGCATGGATACGCAGTATTTT. Amino acids: CASKGLAGPGSMDTQYF.

This clone came up once. The J gene is TRBJ1-1, the V gene TRBV5-4; D is ambiguous. This CDR3 comprises 15 residues. Per germline, CDR1 SGHNT and CDR2 YYREEE (reference sequence). Trimming removed 4 bases at V and 3 bases at J, with 16 bases between. The CDR3 DNA is TGTGCCAGCAGCCGATTTTATGGAGTTGACACTGAAGCTTTCTTT. Amino acid sequence: CASSRFYGVDTEAFF.

The chain links TRBV12-5 to TRBJ2-7; D might be TRBD2 (7 bases). Per the germline V gene, CDR1 is LGHNT and CDR2 is FRNRAP. The CDR3 totals 17 residues. Trimming stripped 0 bases from V and 0 bases from J, with 15 bases between. The CDR3 spells CASGLVVGGAGSYEQYF. CDR3 DNA: TGTGCTAGTGGTTTGGTAGTGGGGGGGGCAGGCTCCTACGAGCAGTACTTC. The variable domain in full, completed from reference TRBV12-5 and TRBJ2-7, reads DARVTQTPRHKVTEMGQEVTMRCQPILGHNTVFWYRQTMMQGLELLAYFRNRAPLDDSGMPKDRFSAEMPDATLATLKIQPSEPRDSAVYFCASGLVVGGAGSYEQYFGPGTRLTVT.

Turning to this clone: Different DNA sequences within this sample yield the same CDR3. The V gene is TRBV11-2, the J gene TRBJ2-7; perhaps TRBD1 as D (7 bases). CDR3 length: 13 residues. In germline, CDR1 is SGHAT, CDR2 FQNNGV. The ends were cut back, 3 bases at V and 4 bases at J, with 10 bases in the middle. The CDR3 region has the DNA TGTGCCAGCAGCTTTTCAGGGGGGTACGAGCAGTACTTC. Its translation is CASSFSGGYEQYF.

The chain combines TRBV2 with TRBJ2-7; D is perhaps TRBD1 (6 bases). The V end lost 7 bases, the J end lost 6 bases, and 16 bases lay between the germline ends. The CDR3 has 13 amino acids. The germline gives CDR1 SNHLY, CDR2 FYNNEI. For the CDR3, the DNA is TGTGCCAGCAAACCAGGGGAAGATCGCGAGCAGTACTTC. It yields the protein CASKPGEDREQYF.